These 28 T cell receptor beta chains were sequenced from one sample in a study of Graves' ophthalmopathy and Graves' hyperthyroidism. As the template, RNA transcripts were used to amplify TCR beta CDR3 regions. HTBI-primed first-round RT-PCR preceded second-round multiplex PCR. From the multiplex PCR reads, TCRdb called clonotypes with MiXCR, one entry per CDR3 protein. Among about 660,000 distinct CDR3 sequences, about two fifths were seen once, and the ten largest hold roughly 3%. The sequenced sample was peripheral blood. The receptors stem from an adult man with Graves' ophthalmopathy.

The chain links TRBV12-3 or TRBV12-4 to TRBJ2-1, with 7 positions matching TRBD1. The CDR3 runs to 16 residues. After removal of 5 bases from V and 0 bases from J, the junction contained 7 bases not matched to a gene. CDR3: CASSPRQGYSYNEQFF. The CDR3, as DNA: TGTGCCAGCAGTCCCCGACAGGGTTACTCCTACAATGAGCAGTTCTTC.

Details on this clonotype: Mismatch with germline at one junction end may stem from a read error. V and J are TRBV7-2 and TRBJ1-1, with D possibly matching TRBD1 (5 bases). The CDR3 extends over 16 amino acids. The V gene's germline CDR1 is SGHTA and CDR2 FQGNSA. The CDR3 sequence is CASSQAGRVWGVEAFF. DNA of the CDR3: TGCGCCAGCAGCCAAGCGGGCAGGGTTTGGGGGGTTGAAGCTTTCTTT.

As for this clonotype: A much larger clone differs from this one at a single base, so this may be a read error. The V and J genes are TRBV29-1 and TRBJ2-7; perhaps TRBD1 as D (6 bases). The CDR3 runs to 11 residues. Germline V gives CDR1 SQVTM, CDR2 ANQGSEA. CDR3 amino acids: CSATGYYERYF. The DNA of the CDR3 is TGCAGTGCTACAGGGTACTACGAGCGGTACTTC.

J is TRBJ1-5 and V is TRBV10-3, with D possibly matching TRBD1 (5 bases). CDR1 and CDR2 (germline): ENHRY, SYGVKD. This CDR3 has 13 amino acids. The V end lost 10 bases, the J end lost 9 bases, and 19 bases lay between the germline ends. The CDR3 sequence is CASTYDSASPQHF. CDR3 nucleotide sequence: TGTGCCAGCACCTACGACAGCGCCTCGCCCCAGCATTTT.

The chain employs TRBV7-2 and TRBJ2-2, with 14 bases fitting TRBD2. Germline V gives CDR1 SGHTA, CDR2 FQGNSA. The V gene end was trimmed by 5 bases and the J gene end by 6 bases; junction bases not matched to a gene: 2. CDR3 length: 15 residues. The CDR3 loop reads CASSATSGGAGELFF. Written as DNA, the CDR3 is TGTGCCAGCAGCGCGACTAGCGGGGGGGCCGGGGAGCTGTTTTTT.

With regard to this clonotype: With a much larger clone just one base away, this may be a read error. The gene calls are TRBV12-3 or TRBV12-4 and TRBJ2-5; 13 bases are a match to TRBD2. V was clipped by 8 bases and J by 5 bases; unmatched bases: 8. The CDR3 length is 15 residues. CDR3 in amino acids: CASGETSGRWETQYF. CDR3 sequence (DNA): TGTGCCAGCGGGGAGACTAGCGGGAGGTGGGAGACCCAGTACTTC.

This clonotype was seen at least ten times. The chain carries TRBV29-1 and TRBJ1-2; D is perhaps TRBD1 (6 bases). The germline CDR1 and CDR2 sequences are SQVTM and ANQGSEA. The germline V and J ends were trimmed by 2 bases and 12 bases, with 28 bases remaining between them. The CDR3 runs 16 residues. The CDR3, as DNA: TGCAGCGTTGAAATCCCGGTTACAGGGTCCGTAAATGCGGACACCTTC. This sequence encodes CSVEIPVTGSVNADTF.

In its sample, this clonotype was seen many times. CDR3 sequence (DNA): TGTGCCAGCAGCTTAGGGGTCGACAGGGGCCAATATGGCTACACCTTC. It specifies CASSLGVDRGQYGYTF. The rearrangement uses TRBV7-8 and TRBJ1-2; 8 bases fit TRBD1. Germline V gene data show CDR1 as SGHVS and CDR2 as FQNEAQ. The CDR3 has 16 amino acids. The ends lost 1 base at V and 5 bases at J; junction bases unmatched: 9.

This sequence joins TRBV7-3 and TRBJ2-7; TRBD2 is a possible D gene (6 bases). V lost 5 bases to trimming and J lost 3 bases, with 20 bases between them. This CDR3 has 16 amino acids. Germline values: CDR1 SGHTA, CDR2 FQGTGA. CDR3 DNA sequence: TGTGCCAGCAGCGGAGGGGTGATGGAGCCTTACTACGAGCAGTACTTC. Residues: CASSGGVMEPYYEQYF.

The J gene is TRBJ1-1, the V gene TRBV5-1; unclear D gene. Germline lookup yields CDR1 SGHRS and CDR2 YFSETQ. V was shortened by 0 bases and J by 2 bases, with 14 bases between the two germline ends. The CDR3 length is 16 residues. This chain's CDR3 is CASSLAGVGGNTEAFF. CDR3 nucleotide sequence: TGCGCCAGCAGCTTGGCCGGGGTTGGAGGTAACACTGAAGCTTTCTTT. Supplemented by reference TRBV5-1 and TRBJ1-1, the full variable domain reads KAGVTQTPRYLIKTRGQQVTLSCSPISGHRSVSWYQQTPGQGLQFLFEYFSETQRNKGNFPGRFSGRQFSNSRSEMNVSTLELGDSALYLCASSLAGVGGNTEAFFGQGTRLTVV.

A note on this clonotype: A much larger clone sits a single nucleotide away, making a read error possible. J is TRBJ2-7 and V is TRBV7-2, with 8 bases fitting TRBD2. Germline V lookup: CDR1 SGHTA, CDR2 FQGNSA. Losses at the gene ends were 4 bases for V and 2 bases for J; bases not matched to a gene: 10. The CDR3 loop spans 16 amino acids. The CDR3 reads CASSSVAGRGTYEQYF. The CDR3 region has the DNA TGTGCCAGCAGCTCAGTAGCGGGGAGGGGGACCTACGAGCAGTACTTC.

As for this clonotype: The junction shows a germline mismatch at one end, possibly a read error. The CDR3 nucleotides read TGTGCCTGGGCGGCTCGGGTGGCGGGCGAGCAGTACTTC. This gives the protein CAWAARVAGEQYF. The chain is built from TRBV29-1 and TRBJ2-7; tentatively, D is TRBD2 (5 bases). Germline-derived CDR1 and CDR2 are SQVTM and ANQGSEA. The CDR3 covers 13 residues.

In this sample, this clonotype turned up many times. The chain links TRBV7-2 to TRBJ2-5; D is possibly TRBD2 (6 bases). The CDR3 contains 14 residues. V lost 4 bases to trimming and J lost 5 bases, with 14 bases between them. Germline CDR1 and CDR2: SGHTA and FQGNSA. The DNA for the CDR3 is TGTGCCAGCAGCTCCCGGGACTCGATGGAGACCCAGTACTTC. Its protein product is CASSSRDSMETQYF.

The rearrangement uses TRBV5-1 and TRBJ2-3, with TRBD2 matching over 11 bases. Per the germline V gene, CDR1 is SGHRS and CDR2 is YFSETQ. The CDR3 runs to 19 residues. J was trimmed by 6 bases and V by 5 bases; bases with no gene match: 20. CDR3 residues: CASSDRHGTSGDPDDTQYF. The CDR3 region has the DNA TGCGCCAGCAGTGATCGACACGGGACTAGCGGAGACCCTGATGATACGCAGTATTTT.

This clonotype has a count of ten or more. This chain links TRBV2 with TRBJ1-2, with 10 nucleotides matching TRBD1. The V gene end was trimmed by 7 bases and the J gene end by 5 bases; junction bases not matched to a gene: 7. CDR3 size: 14 residues. Germline assignment: CDR1 SNHLY and CDR2 FYNNEI. The CDR3 DNA reads TGTGCCAGCATTGACGGACAGGGGGTTTATGGCTACACCTTC. Translation gives CASIDGQGVYGYTF. Complete variable domain (other parts from reference TRBV2 and TRBJ1-2): EPEVTQTPSHQVTQMGQEVILRCVPISNHLYFYWYRQILGQKVEFLVSFYNNEISEKSEIFDDQFSVERPDGSNFTLKIRSTKLEDSAMYFCASIDGQGVYGYTFGSGTRLTVV.

Only a few counts were recorded for this clonotype. The chain combines TRBV12-3 or TRBV12-4 with TRBJ2-2, with TRBD1 matching 8 bases. Trimming cost V 6 bases and J 6 bases; bases outside gene matches: 9. CDR3 length: 15 amino acids. Here the CDR3 DNA reads TGTGCCAGCAGAATATCAGCACAGGGGGCCGGGGAGCTGTTTTTT. Its translation: CASRISAQGAGELFF.

This chain uses TRBV6-5 with TRBJ1-2; D remains ambiguous. Germline V gives CDR1 MNHEY, CDR2 SVGAGI. Trimming shortened V by 10 bases and J by 3 bases, and 18 bases separated the two germline ends. The CDR3 sequence is 14 residues long. The CDR3 region has the DNA TGTGCCACCATGAGGCTACAAGACGACTATGGCTACACCTTC. Encoded protein: CATMRLQDDYGYTF.

This clonotype was detected ten times or more. The rearrangement links TRBV10-3 to TRBJ2-7; D is ambiguous. The CDR3 length is 15 residues. Trimming took off 6 bases at V and 1 base at J, with 16 bases between the two ends. Germline-derived CDR1 and CDR2 are ENHRY and SYGVKD. CDR3 DNA sequence: TGTGCCATCAGACCTACTATATCCCTGTCCTACGAGCAGTACTTC. This gives the protein CAIRPTISLSYEQYF.

The chain links TRBV29-1 to TRBJ2-5, with 8 positions matching TRBD2. From germline, CDR1 is SQVTM and CDR2 ANQGSEA. This CDR3 is 15 amino acids long. After removal of 0 bases from V and 2 bases from J, the junction contained 5 bases not matched to a gene. DNA of the CDR3: TGCAGCGTTGAAGAGAGGATAGCGGGGCAAGAGACCCAGTACTTC. Amino acids: CSVEERIAGQETQYF.

This clonotype was observed many times. This sequence joins TRBV7-2 and TRBJ2-7; D possibly corresponds to TRBD2 (5 bases). CDR1 is SGHTA, CDR2 FQGNSA, per germline. Trimming removed 7 bases at V and 6 bases at J, with 16 bases between. The length of the CDR3 is 13 residues. In DNA form, the CDR3 reads TGTGCCAGCACCGGAGGATTTTCAGGCGAGCAGTACTTC. Translating gives CASTGGFSGEQYF. The entire variable domain, with the rest obtained from reference TRBV7-2 and TRBJ2-7, is as follows: GAGVSQSPSNKVTEKGKDVELRCDPISGHTALYWYRQSLGQGLEFLIYFQGNSAPDKSGLPSDRFSAERTGGSVSTLTIQRTQQEDSAVYLCASTGGFSGEQYFGPGTRLTVT.

The rearrangement joins TRBV24-1 to TRBJ2-2; D remains unclear. Germline V lookup: CDR1 KGHDR, CDR2 SFDVKD. V lost 3 bases to trimming and J lost 6 bases, with 10 bases between them. The CDR3 length is 14 residues. The CDR3 sequence is CATSDPRKSGELFF. CDR3 sequence (DNA): TGTGCCACCAGTGATCCGAGGAAATCCGGGGAGCTGTTTTTT.

The CDR3 reads CASSLYTNGETQYF. In DNA form, the CDR3 reads TGTGCCAGCAGTTTGTATACCAATGGGGAGACCCAGTACTTC. This chain uses TRBV12-3 or TRBV12-4 with TRBJ2-5; D is ambiguous. The CDR3 is 14 residues long. V was cut by 3 bases and J by 5 bases, with 13 bases left in between.

This clonotype was detected a few times. The chain carries TRBV6-4 and TRBJ1-6; D is ambiguous. CDR3 length equals 14 residues. CDR1 MRHNA and CDR2 SNTAGT come from the germline V gene. The V gene lost 0 bases and the J gene lost 5 bases, with 5 bases spanning the gap. The CDR3 loop reads CASSDSPDNSPLHF. As DNA, the CDR3 is TGTGCCAGCAGTGACTCGCCAGATAATTCACCCCTCCACTTT.

The chain carries TRBV5-6 and TRBJ1-2, with 7 bases lining up with TRBD1. The junction had 8 bases not matched to a gene; V was cut back by 6 bases and J by 3 bases. CDR3 length: 14 amino acids. CDR1 is SGHDT, CDR2 YYEEEE, per germline. The CDR3 nucleotides read TGTGCCAGCAACCCGACAGGGAAATACTATGGCTACACCTTC. Translated: CASNPTGKYYGYTF.

The chain has TRBV29-1 and TRBJ1-2; no clear D. The germline V and J ends were trimmed by 8 bases and 4 bases, with 11 bases remaining between them. This CDR3 contains 11 residues. Germline V lookup: CDR1 SQVTM, CDR2 ANQGSEA. The DNA of the CDR3 is TGCAGCTTAGAAGCTGTCTATGGCTACACCTTC. This sequence encodes CSLEAVYGYTF.

In its sample, this clonotype was seen once. This chain joins TRBV29-1 and TRBJ2-5; possibly TRBD1 or TRBD2 for D (5 bases each). Germline CDR1 and CDR2: SQVTM and ANQGSEA. V was cut by 0 bases and J by 2 bases, with 10 bases left in between. There are 14 residues in the CDR3. In DNA form, the CDR3 reads TGCAGCGTTGAAGATCGGGACGGACAAGAGACCCAGTACTTC. Translated, it gives CSVEDRDGQETQYF.

This clonotype was detected ten times or more. The rearrangement links TRBV12-3 or TRBV12-4 to TRBJ2-7; D could derive from TRBD1 or TRBD2 (5 bases each). The CDR3 sequence is 13 residues long. V was shortened by 3 bases and J by 4 bases, with 10 bases between the two germline ends. The CDR3 DNA is TGTGCCAGCAGTTTGTACAGGAGGTACGAGCAGTACTTC. Its translation is CASSLYRRYEQYF.

In its sample, this clonotype was seen many times. V gene TRBV24-1 combines with J gene TRBJ1-3; D is uncertain. Germline V gene sequence: CDR1 KGHDR, CDR2 SFDVKD. Trimming pared 0 bases from V and 15 bases from J, leaving 14 bases between. The CDR3 runs 13 residues. The CDR3, as DNA: TGTGCCACCAGTGATTTGCAAAGCGGCGAACGATATTTT. It specifies CATSDLQSGERYF.